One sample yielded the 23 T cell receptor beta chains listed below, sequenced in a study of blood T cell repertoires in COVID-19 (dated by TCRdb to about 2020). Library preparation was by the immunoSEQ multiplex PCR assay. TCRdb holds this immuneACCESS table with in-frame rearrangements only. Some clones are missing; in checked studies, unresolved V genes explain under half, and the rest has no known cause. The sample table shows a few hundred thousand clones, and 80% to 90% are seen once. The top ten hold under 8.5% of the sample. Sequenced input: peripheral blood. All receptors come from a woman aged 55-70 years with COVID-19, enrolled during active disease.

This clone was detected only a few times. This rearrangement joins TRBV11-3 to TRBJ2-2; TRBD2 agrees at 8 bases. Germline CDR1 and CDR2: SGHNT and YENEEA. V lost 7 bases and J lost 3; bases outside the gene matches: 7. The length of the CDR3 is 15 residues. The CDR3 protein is CASTLRGGHTGELFF. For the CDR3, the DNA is TGTGCCAGCACCCTCCGGGGGGGCCACACCGGGGAGCTGTTTTTT.

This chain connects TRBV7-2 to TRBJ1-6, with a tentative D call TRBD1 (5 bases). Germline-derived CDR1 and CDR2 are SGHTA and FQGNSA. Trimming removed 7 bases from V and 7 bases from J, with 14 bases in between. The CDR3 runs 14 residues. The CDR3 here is CASMVSGGNSPLHF. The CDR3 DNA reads TGTGCCAGCATGGTTTCGGGGGGAAATTCACCCCTCCACTTT.

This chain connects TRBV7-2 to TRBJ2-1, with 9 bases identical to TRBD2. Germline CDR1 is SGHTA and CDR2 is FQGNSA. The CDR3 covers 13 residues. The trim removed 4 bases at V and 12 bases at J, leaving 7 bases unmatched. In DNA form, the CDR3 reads TGTGCCAGCAGCTCATCTAGCGGGGTAGGGCAGTTCTTC. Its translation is CASSSSSGVGQFF.

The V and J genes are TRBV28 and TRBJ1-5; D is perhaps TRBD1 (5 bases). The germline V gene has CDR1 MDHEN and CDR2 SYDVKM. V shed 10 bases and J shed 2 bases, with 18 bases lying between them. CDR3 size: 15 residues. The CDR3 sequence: CATAGGGEGNQPQHF. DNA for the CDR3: TGTGCCACCGCGGGGGGGGGTGAGGGCAATCAGCCCCAGCATTTT. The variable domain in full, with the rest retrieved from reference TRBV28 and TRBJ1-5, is DVKVTQSSRYLVKRTGEKVFLECVQDMDHENMFWYRQDPGLGLRLIYFSYDVKMKEKGDIPEGYSVSREKKERFSLILESASTNQTSMYLCATAGGGEGNQPQHFGDGTRLSIL.

DNA of the CDR3: TGTGCCAGCAGTAAAGTTGGGACACCCTCGAACACCGGGGAGCTGTTTTTT. Residues: CASSKVGTPSNTGELFF. The chain recombines TRBV6-1 with TRBJ2-2, with D possibly TRBD1 on 6 matching bases. The V gene lost 5 bases and the J gene lost 0 bases, with 16 bases spanning the gap. Germline V gene data show CDR1 as MNHNS and CDR2 as SASEGT. The CDR3 is made up of 17 amino acids.

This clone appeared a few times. The CDR3 nucleotides are TGTGCCAGCAGCACCCGCGGGGGGGCCTGGGGGAATAATGAGCAGTTCTTC. As protein: CASSTRGGAWGNNEQFF. J is TRBJ2-1 and V is TRBV7-2, with 9 nucleotides matching TRBD2. The CDR3 is made up of 17 amino acids. Germline V gives CDR1 SGHTA, CDR2 FQGNSA. J gave up 7 bases and V 5 bases, and 15 bases lay outside the gene matches.

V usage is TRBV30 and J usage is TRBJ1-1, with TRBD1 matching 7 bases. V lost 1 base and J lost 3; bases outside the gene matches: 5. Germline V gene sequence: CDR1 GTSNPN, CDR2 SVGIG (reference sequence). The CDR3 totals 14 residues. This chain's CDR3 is CAWSEGRGYTEAFF. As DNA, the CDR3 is TGTGCCTGGAGTGAGGGCAGGGGGTACACTGAAGCTTTCTTT.

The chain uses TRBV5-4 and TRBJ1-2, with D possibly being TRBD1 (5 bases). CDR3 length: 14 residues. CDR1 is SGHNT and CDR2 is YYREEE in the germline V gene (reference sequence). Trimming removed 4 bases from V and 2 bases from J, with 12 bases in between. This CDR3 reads CASSPGTGNYGYTF. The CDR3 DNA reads TGTGCCAGCAGCCCGGGGACTGGGAACTATGGCTACACCTTC.

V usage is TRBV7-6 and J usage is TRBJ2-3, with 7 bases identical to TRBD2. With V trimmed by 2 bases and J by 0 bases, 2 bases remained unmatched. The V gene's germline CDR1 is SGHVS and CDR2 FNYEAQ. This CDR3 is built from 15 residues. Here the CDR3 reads CASSLRRGSTDTQYF. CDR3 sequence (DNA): TGTGCCAGCAGCTTAAGGCGGGGGAGCACAGATACGCAGTATTTT.

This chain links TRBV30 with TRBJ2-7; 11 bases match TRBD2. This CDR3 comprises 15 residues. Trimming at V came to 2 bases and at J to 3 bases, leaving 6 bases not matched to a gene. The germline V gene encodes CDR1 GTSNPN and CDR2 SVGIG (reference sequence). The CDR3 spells CAWSLGLAGGYEQYF. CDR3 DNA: TGTGCCTGGAGTCTTGGGCTAGCGGGGGGCTACGAGCAGTACTTC.

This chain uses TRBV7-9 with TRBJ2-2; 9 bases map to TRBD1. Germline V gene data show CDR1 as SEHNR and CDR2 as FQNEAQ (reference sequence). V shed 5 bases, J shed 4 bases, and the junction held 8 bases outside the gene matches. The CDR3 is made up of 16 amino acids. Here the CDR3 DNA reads TGTGCCAGCAGCCCACCGACAGGGGGGTTCACCGGGGAGCTGTTTTTT. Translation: CASSPPTGGFTGELFF.

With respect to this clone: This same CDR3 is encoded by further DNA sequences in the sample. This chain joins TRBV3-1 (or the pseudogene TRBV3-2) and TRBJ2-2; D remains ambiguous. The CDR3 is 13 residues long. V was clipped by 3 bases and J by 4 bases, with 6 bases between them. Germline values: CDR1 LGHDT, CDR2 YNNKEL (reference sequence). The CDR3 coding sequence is TGTGCCAGCAGCCAGACTGTCACCGGGGAGCTGTTTTTT. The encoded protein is CASSQTVTGELFF.

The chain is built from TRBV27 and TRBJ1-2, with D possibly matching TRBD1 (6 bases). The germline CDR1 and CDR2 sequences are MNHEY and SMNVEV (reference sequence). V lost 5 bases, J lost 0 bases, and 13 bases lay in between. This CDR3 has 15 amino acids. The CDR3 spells CASSPWGQTNYGYTF. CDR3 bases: TGTGCCAGCAGTCCATGGGGACAAACTAACTATGGCTACACCTTC.

This CDR3 is CASSIGLRETQYF. The CDR3 DNA follows: TGTGCCAGTAGTATAGGGCTGCGGGAGACCCAGTACTTC. The rearrangement uses TRBV19 and TRBJ2-5, with no clear D. The CDR3 has 13 residues. Germline lookup yields CDR1 LNHDA and CDR2 SQIVND (reference sequence). V lost 1 base, J lost 5 bases, and 8 bases lay in between.

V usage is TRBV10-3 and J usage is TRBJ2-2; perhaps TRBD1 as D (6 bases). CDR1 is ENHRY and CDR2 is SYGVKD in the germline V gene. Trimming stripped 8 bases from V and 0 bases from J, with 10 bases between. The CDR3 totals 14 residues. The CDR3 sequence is CAIGGQTNTGELFF. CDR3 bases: TGTGCCATCGGGGGACAAACGAACACCGGGGAGCTGTTTTTT.

This chain's CDR3 is CASSLGGDRNSPLHF. CDR3 DNA: TGTGCCAGCAGCTTAGGCGGAGACCGTAATTCACCCCTCCACTTT. J is TRBJ1-6 and V is TRBV11-3, with D unclear. Germline V gene lookup returns CDR1 SGHNT and CDR2 YENEEA. The ends were cut back, 1 base at V and 6 bases at J, with 10 bases in the middle. The CDR3 has 15 residues.

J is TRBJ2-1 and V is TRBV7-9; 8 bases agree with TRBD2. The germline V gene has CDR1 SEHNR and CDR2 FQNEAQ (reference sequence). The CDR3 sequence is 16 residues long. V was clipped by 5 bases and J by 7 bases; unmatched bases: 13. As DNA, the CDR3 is TGTGCCAGCAGCCCCCGGGGGGTAGCGGGGACAAATGAGCAGTTCTTC. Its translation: CASSPRGVAGTNEQFF.

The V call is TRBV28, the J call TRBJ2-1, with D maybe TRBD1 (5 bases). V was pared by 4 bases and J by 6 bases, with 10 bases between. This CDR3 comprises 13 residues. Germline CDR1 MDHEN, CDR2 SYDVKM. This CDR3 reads CASSWPGSNEQFF. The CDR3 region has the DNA TGTGCCAGCAGTTGGCCAGGGTCCAATGAGCAGTTCTTC.

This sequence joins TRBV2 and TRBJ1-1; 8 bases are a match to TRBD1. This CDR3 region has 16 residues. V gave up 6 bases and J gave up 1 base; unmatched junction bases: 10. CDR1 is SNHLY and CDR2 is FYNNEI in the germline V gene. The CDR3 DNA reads TGTGCCAGCAGGCCCCGACAGGGGATACGGAACACTGAAGCTTTCTTT. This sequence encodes CASRPRQGIRNTEAFF.

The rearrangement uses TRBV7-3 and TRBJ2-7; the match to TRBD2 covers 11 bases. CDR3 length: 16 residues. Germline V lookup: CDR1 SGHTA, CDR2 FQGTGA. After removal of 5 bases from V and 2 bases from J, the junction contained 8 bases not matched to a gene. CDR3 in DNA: TGTGCCAGCAGCCCGTCCGGGACTAGCGGTACCTACGAGCAGTACTTC. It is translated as CASSPSGTSGTYEQYF. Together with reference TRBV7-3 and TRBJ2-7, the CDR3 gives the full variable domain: GAGVSQTPSNKVTEKGKYVELRCDPISGHTALYWYRQSLGQGPEFLIYFQGTGAADDSGLPNDRFFAVRPEGSVSTLKIQRTERGDSAVYLCASSPSGTSGTYEQYFGPGTRLTVT.

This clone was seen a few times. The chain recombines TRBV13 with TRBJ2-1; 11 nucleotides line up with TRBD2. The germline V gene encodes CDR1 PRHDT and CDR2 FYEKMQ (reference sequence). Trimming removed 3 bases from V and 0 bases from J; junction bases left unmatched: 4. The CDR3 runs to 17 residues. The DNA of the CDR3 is TGTGCCAGCAGCTTTAGCGGGGGGGCGTACTCCTACAATGAGCAGTTCTTC. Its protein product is CASSFSGGAYSYNEQFF.

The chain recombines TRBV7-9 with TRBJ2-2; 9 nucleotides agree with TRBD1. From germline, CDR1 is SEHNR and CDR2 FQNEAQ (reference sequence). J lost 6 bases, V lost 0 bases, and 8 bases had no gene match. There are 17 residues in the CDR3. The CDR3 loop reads CASSLAGDRVFSGELFF. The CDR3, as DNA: TGTGCCAGCAGCTTAGCAGGGGACAGGGTCTTCTCCGGGGAGCTGTTTTTT. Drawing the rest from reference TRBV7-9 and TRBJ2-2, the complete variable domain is DTGVSQNPRHKITKRGQNVTFRCDPISEHNRLYWYRQTLGQGPEFLTYFQNEAQLEKSRLLSDRFSAERPKGSFSTLEIQRTEQGDSAMYLCASSLAGDRVFSGELFFGEGSRLTVL.

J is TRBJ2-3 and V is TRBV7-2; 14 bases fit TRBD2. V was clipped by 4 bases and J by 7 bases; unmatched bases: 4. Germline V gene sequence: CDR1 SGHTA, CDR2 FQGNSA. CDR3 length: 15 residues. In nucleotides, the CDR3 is TGTGCCAGCAGCTGGACTAGCGGGGGGAGGAATACGCAGTATTTT. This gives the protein CASSWTSGGRNTQYF.